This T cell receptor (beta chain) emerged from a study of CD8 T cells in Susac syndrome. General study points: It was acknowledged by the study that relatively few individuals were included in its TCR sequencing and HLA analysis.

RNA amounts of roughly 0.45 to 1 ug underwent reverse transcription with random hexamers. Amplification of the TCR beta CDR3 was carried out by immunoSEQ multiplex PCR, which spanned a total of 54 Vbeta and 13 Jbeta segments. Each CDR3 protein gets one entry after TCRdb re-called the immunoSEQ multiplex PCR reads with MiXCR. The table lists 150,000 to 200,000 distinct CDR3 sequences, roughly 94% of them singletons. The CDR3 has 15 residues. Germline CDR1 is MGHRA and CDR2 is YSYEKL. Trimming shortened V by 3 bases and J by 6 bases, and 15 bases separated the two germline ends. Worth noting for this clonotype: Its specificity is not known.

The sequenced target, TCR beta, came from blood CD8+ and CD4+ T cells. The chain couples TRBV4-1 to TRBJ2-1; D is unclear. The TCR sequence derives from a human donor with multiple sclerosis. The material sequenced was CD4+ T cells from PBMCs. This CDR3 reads CASSHPLLRSNEQFF. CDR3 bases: TGCGCCAGCAGCCACCCGTTACTACGTAGCAATGAGCAGTTCTTC.